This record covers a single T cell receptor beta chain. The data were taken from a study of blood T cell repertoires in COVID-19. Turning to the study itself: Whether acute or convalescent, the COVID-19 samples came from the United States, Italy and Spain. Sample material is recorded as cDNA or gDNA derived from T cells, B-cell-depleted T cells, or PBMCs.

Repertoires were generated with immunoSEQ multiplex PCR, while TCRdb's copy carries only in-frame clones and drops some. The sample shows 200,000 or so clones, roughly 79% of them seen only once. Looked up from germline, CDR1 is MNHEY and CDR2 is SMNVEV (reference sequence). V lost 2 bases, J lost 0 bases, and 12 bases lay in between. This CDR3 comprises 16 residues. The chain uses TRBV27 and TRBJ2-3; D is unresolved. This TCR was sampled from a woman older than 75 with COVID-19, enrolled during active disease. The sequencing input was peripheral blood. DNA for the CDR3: TGTGCCAGCAGTTTAAGAACTCCCACCAGCACAGATACGCAGTATTTT. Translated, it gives CASSLRTPTSTDTQYF.